This TCR beta chain comes out of a study of blood T cell repertoires in COVID-19. For the study at large: COVID-19 samples collected from the United States, Italy and Spain covered acute and convalescent phases. PBMCs, B-cell-depleted T cells, or T cells provided the cDNA or gDNA that made up the material.

Repertoires were generated with immunoSEQ multiplex PCR, while TCRdb's copy carries only in-frame clones and drops some. The data show roughly 260,000 clones, 87% seen once. The cohort comprised adults aged about 18 to 90 years residing in about 25 US areas. The CDR3 is made up of 17 amino acids. V lost 3 bases, J lost 2 bases, and 14 bases lay in between. Germline loops: CDR1 LNHDA, CDR2 SQIVND (reference sequence). The chain has TRBV19 and TRBJ1-6, with TRBD1 as a possible D gene (6 bases). The sample comprised PBMCs or T cells enriched from blood (not recorded which). The sequence came from a woman younger than 45 with acute COVID-19. CDR3 bases: TGTGCCAGTAGTATCGGACAGCAGACACCCTATAATTCACCCCTCCACTTT. This codes for CASSIGQQTPYNSPLHF. Drawing the rest from reference TRBV19 and TRBJ1-6, the complete variable domain is DGGITQSPKYLFRKEGQNVTLSCEQNLNHDAMYWYRQDPGQGLRLIYYSQIVNDFQKGDIAEGYSVSREKKESFPLTVTSAQKNPTAFYLCASSIGQQTPYNSPLHFGNGTRLTVT.